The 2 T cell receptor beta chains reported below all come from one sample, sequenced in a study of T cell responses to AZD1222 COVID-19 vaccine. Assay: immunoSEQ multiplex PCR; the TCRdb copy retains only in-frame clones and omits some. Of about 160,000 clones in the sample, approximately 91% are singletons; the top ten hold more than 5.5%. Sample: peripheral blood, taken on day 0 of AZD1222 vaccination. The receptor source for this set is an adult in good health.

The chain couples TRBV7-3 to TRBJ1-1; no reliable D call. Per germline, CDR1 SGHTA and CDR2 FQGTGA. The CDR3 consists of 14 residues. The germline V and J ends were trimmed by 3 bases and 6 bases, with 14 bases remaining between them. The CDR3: CASSFRPLGAEAFF. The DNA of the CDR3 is TGTGCCAGCAGCTTCAGACCCCTTGGCGCTGAAGCTTTCTTT.

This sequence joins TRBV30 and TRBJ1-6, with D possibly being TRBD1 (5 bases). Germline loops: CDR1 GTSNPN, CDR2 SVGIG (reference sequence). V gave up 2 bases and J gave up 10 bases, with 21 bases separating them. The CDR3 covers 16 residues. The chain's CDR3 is CAWSRLGTGRGSPLHF. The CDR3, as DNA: TGTGCCTGGAGTAGGTTAGGAACAGGAAGGGGCTCACCCCTCCACTTT.